This T cell receptor beta chain is from a study of cytomegalovirus exposure and HLA in healthy donors. Per the germline V gene, CDR1 is SNHLY and CDR2 is FYNNEI. J was trimmed by 2 bases and V by 7 bases; bases with no gene match: 10. CDR3 length: 15 amino acids. PCR was performed using 60 Vbeta and 13 Jbeta primers. Assay used: immunoSEQ multiplex PCR; TCRdb lists only in-frame clones, some missing. The repertoire holds 150,000 or so clones, with 65% to 85% as singletons. The clonotype originates from a woman in her forties or fifties in good health and CMV-seropositive. The rearrangement links TRBV2 to TRBJ2-7, with TRBD1 matching over 8 bases. Sequencing input: PBMCs. CDR3 region: CASTLRQGSAYEQYF. The CDR3 DNA is TGTGCCAGCACCCTACGACAGGGGAGCGCCTACGAGCAGTACTTC. Drawing the rest from reference TRBV2 and TRBJ2-7, the complete variable domain is EPEVTQTPSHQVTQMGQEVILRCVPISNHLYFYWYRQILGQKVEFLVSFYNNEISEKSEIFDDQFSVERPDGSNFTLKIRSTKLEDSAMYFCASTLRQGSAYEQYFGPGTRLTVT.